This TCR beta chain was recorded in a study of blood T cell repertoires in COVID-19. Trimming took 4 bases from V and 6 from J; bases not matched to a gene: 5. There are 15 residues in the CDR3. Per germline, CDR1 SEHNR and CDR2 FQNEAQ (reference sequence). Adults between about 18 and 95 years of age took part from 20 to 25 US areas. Researchers sorted participants into cohorts using their self-reported clinical history. Exposed volunteers were people who met a COVID-19 case within 2 weeks before study entry. In the authors' workflow: Nucleated cell counts were estimated from reference gene primer amplification. Clones were read by immunoSEQ multiplex PCR, and TCRdb kept only the in-frame ones, dropping some. D and trimming were read from the DNA, whereas the V and J calls and clone size are those reported in that table. The table records about 350,000 clones, more than 70% of them present only once.

The source material was PBMCs or T cells enriched from blood (not recorded which). This chain links TRBV7-9 with TRBJ1-5; 11 nucleotides line up with TRBD1. This sequence was found in a woman in her twenties or thirties who had been exposed to COVID-19. For the CDR3, the DNA is TGTGCCAGCAGCTCCTGGGACAGGGGGATTCAGCCCCAGCATTTT. Translated: CASSSWDRGIQPQHF.